A single sample is the source of the 27 T cell receptor beta chains below, sequenced in a study of cytomegalovirus exposure and HLA in healthy donors. Profiled with immunoSEQ multiplex PCR; TCRdb holds only in-frame clones, not every one. The sample consists of under 200,000 clones, 81% of them appearing once. The sample consisted of PBMCs. Source of these receptors: a woman younger than 45 in good health and CMV-seronegative.

This chain uses TRBV7-9 with TRBJ2-7, with 7 bases that match TRBD1. CDR3 length: 13 amino acids. V shed 5 bases and J 4 bases; nucleotides not matched to a gene: 5. The germline gives CDR1 SEHNR, CDR2 FQNEAQ (reference sequence). CDR3 protein: CASSTTGVYEQYF. The CDR3 bases are TGTGCCAGCAGCACCACAGGGGTATACGAGCAGTACTTC. The variable domain in full, completed from reference TRBV7-9 and TRBJ2-7, reads DTGVSQNPRHKITKRGQNVTFRCDPISEHNRLYWYRQTLGQGPEFLTYFQNEAQLEKSRLLSDRFSAERPKGSFSTLEIQRTEQGDSAMYLCASSTTGVYEQYFGPGTRLTVT.

Here the CDR3 DNA reads TGTGCCTGCCGAATCGGTAGCGGGAGCACCGGGGAGCTGTTTTTT. The encoded protein is CACRIGSGSTGELFF. The chain recombines TRBV30 with TRBJ2-2; 9 nucleotides match TRBD2. J lost 4 bases, V lost 6 bases, and 9 bases had no gene match. In germline, CDR1 is GTSNPN, CDR2 SVGIG (reference sequence). CDR3 size: 15 residues.

The genes are TRBV25-1 and TRBJ1-5; 8 nucleotides match TRBD1. V lost 8 bases to trimming and J lost 3 bases; unmatched junction nucleotides: 9. Germline CDR1 MGHDK, CDR2 SYGVNS. The CDR3 has 15 residues. CDR3: CASATGGAANQPQHF. For the CDR3, the DNA is TGTGCCAGCGCCACAGGGGGAGCGGCCAATCAGCCCCAGCATTTT.

The V call is TRBV11-2, the J call TRBJ2-5; D is possibly TRBD1 (5 bases). The germline CDR1 and CDR2 sequences are SGHAT and FQNNGV. Trimming left V 1 base short and J 0 bases short, with 9 bases between. This CDR3 has 15 amino acids. CDR3 nucleotides: TGTGCCAGCAGCTTAGGTAACAGGTACCAAGAGACCCAGTACTTC. Amino acids: CASSLGNRYQETQYF.

The rearrangement links TRBV5-1 to TRBJ1-2, with 9 nucleotides matching TRBD1. V shed 4 bases and J 6 bases; nucleotides not matched to a gene: 10. The germline gives CDR1 SGHRS, CDR2 YFSETQ. The length of the CDR3 is 15 residues. CDR3: CASSDRDRATNGYTF. The DNA of the CDR3 is TGCGCCAGCAGCGACCGGGACAGGGCGACGAATGGCTACACCTTC.

The chain recombines TRBV19 with TRBJ2-1; 8 bases agree with TRBD1. V was clipped by 5 bases and J by 8 bases; unmatched bases: 11. This CDR3 region has 15 residues. Germline V gives CDR1 LNHDA, CDR2 SQIVND (reference sequence). CDR3 residues: CASSSQGALVYEQFF. The CDR3 DNA sequence: TGTGCCAGTAGTTCCCAGGGGGCTTTAGTCTATGAGCAGTTCTTC.

V is TRBV28 and J is TRBJ1-5; 7 bases match TRBD1. Germline lookup yields CDR1 MDHEN and CDR2 SYDVKM. The CDR3 covers 18 residues. J gave up 2 bases and V 2 bases, and 12 bases lay outside the gene matches. CDR3 protein: CASSLTRDSLFGNQPQHF. As DNA, the CDR3 is TGTGCCAGCAGTTTAACCCGGGACAGTCTCTTCGGCAATCAGCCCCAGCATTTT.

The chain combines TRBV5-1 with TRBJ1-2; TRBD1 might be the D (5 bases). V was cut by 4 bases and J by 2 bases, with 18 bases left in between. Germline CDR1 is SGHRS and CDR2 is YFSETQ. The CDR3 is 16 residues long. The CDR3 protein is CASSPAGNRPNYGYTF. The CDR3 DNA follows: TGCGCCAGCAGCCCCGCGGGGAACAGGCCCAACTATGGCTACACCTTC.

In DNA, the CDR3 is TGTGCCAGCAGTCCCTCCGACGGGGTGATAGCTTTCTTT. Protein: CASSPSDGVIAFF. V and J are TRBV2 and TRBJ1-1; no clear D. Trimming left V 5 bases short and J 10 bases short, with 17 bases between. The CDR3 loop spans 13 amino acids. Germline CDR1 SNHLY, CDR2 FYNNEI.

The chain employs TRBV30 and TRBJ1-1; D remains unclear. The germline CDR1 and CDR2 sequences are GTSNPN and SVGIG (reference sequence). Trimming cost V 4 bases and J 4 bases, with 10 bases left between them. The CDR3 has 12 residues. CDR3 DNA: TGTGCCTGGATCCGGGATCGCACTGAAGCTTTCTTT. Its protein is CAWIRDRTEAFF. Full variable domain (outside the CDR3, taken from reference TRBV30 and TRBJ1-1): SQTIHQWPATLVQPVGSPLSLECTVEGTSNPNLYWYRQAAGRGLQLLFYSVGIGQISSEVPQNLSASRPQDRQFILSSKKLLLSDSGFYLCAWIRDRTEAFFGQGTRLTVV.

The chain uses TRBV4-1 and TRBJ2-7; a weak D match, TRBD2 (5 bases). V gave up 4 bases and J gave up 7 bases, with 11 bases separating them. CDR1 is MGHRA, CDR2 YSYEKL, per germline. This CDR3 is built from 12 residues. The CDR3 DNA reads TGCGCCAGCAGCCCTTGGACTGGTGAGCAGTACTTC. Protein: CASSPWTGEQYF.

This chain links TRBV30 with TRBJ2-7, with 8 positions matching TRBD2. CDR3 length equals 16 residues. V was clipped by 2 bases and J by 0 bases; unmatched bases: 9. CDR1 GTSNPN and CDR2 SVGIG come from the germline V gene (reference sequence). For the CDR3, the DNA is TGTGCCTGGAGTCCGGGGGGGACTCTAGTCTCCTACGAGCAGTACTTC. This sequence encodes CAWSPGGTLVSYEQYF.

The gene calls are TRBV14 and TRBJ1-4, with TRBD1 matching 7 bases. V gave up 6 bases and J gave up 8 bases; unmatched junction bases: 9. This CDR3 is 14 amino acids long. Germline assignment: CDR1 SGHDN and CDR2 FVKESK. In DNA, the CDR3 is TGTGCCAGCAGTCAGAGACAGGGAAGGGAAAAACTGTTTTTT. Protein product: CASSQRQGREKLFF.

This chain uses TRBV5-4 with TRBJ2-2; tentatively, D is TRBD1 (6 bases). V was trimmed by 0 bases and J by 7 bases, leaving 13 bases between them. The CDR3 has 15 amino acids. Per germline, CDR1 SGHNT and CDR2 YYREEE (reference sequence). CDR3 sequence: CASSLAGVQSGELFF. CDR3 coding DNA: TGTGCCAGCAGCTTGGCAGGGGTACAGAGCGGGGAGCTGTTTTTT. Together with reference TRBV5-4 and TRBJ2-2, the CDR3 gives the full variable domain: ETGVTQSPTHLIKTRGQQVTLRCSSQSGHNTVSWYQQALGQGPQFIFQYYREEENGRGNFPPRFSGLQFPNYSSELNVNALELDDSALYLCASSLAGVQSGELFFGEGSRLTVL.

The genes are TRBV19 and TRBJ2-3, with 7 bases lining up with TRBD1. The CDR3 contains 17 residues. The V and J ends lost 0 bases and 4 bases, in that order; junction bases with no gene match: 10. CDR1 is LNHDA, CDR2 SQIVND, per germline (reference sequence). CDR3 nucleotides: TGTGCCAGTAGTATAGATCCGAGGACAGGTCCCCCAGATACGCAGTATTTT. This encodes CASSIDPRTGPPDTQYF.

The chain has TRBV6-1 and TRBJ1-2; 7 bases fit TRBD1. This CDR3 is built from 12 residues. The V and J ends lost 8 bases and 4 bases, in that order; junction bases with no gene match: 4. Germline V gene lookup returns CDR1 MNHNS and CDR2 SASEGT. The CDR3: CASSTGLYGYTF. CDR3 coding DNA: TGTGCCAGCTCGACAGGGCTCTATGGCTACACCTTC.

The chain combines TRBV9 with TRBJ1-3; D gene unclear. There are 14 residues in the CDR3. Deletions cut 3 bases from V and 0 bases from J, with 7 bases between. Germline CDR1 SGDLS, CDR2 YYNGEE. The CDR3 is CASSDGSSGNTIYF. CDR3 DNA sequence: TGTGCCAGCAGCGACGGGAGCTCTGGAAACACCATATATTTT.

V and J are TRBV30 and TRBJ1-5; TRBD1 agrees at 8 bases. The CDR3 spans 14 residues. Trimming at V came to 3 bases and at J to 4 bases, leaving 5 bases not matched to a gene. CDR1 is GTSNPN, CDR2 SVGIG, per germline (reference sequence). Here the CDR3 DNA reads TGTGCCTGGAGCAGGGGGCAGGAAAATCAGCCCCAGCATTTT. It yields the protein CAWSRGQENQPQHF.

V usage is TRBV19 and J usage is TRBJ2-7, with no clear D. V was pared by 3 bases and J by 3 bases, with 9 bases between. The CDR3 runs to 13 residues. Germline CDR1 reads LNHDA; CDR2 reads SQIVND (reference sequence). This CDR3 is CASSIGAHYEQYF. The CDR3 nucleotides are TGTGCCAGTAGTATTGGAGCTCACTACGAGCAGTACTTC. Complete variable domain (other parts from reference TRBV19 and TRBJ2-7): DGGITQSPKYLFRKEGQNVTLSCEQNLNHDAMYWYRQDPGQGLRLIYYSQIVNDFQKGDIAEGYSVSREKKESFPLTVTSAQKNPTAFYLCASSIGAHYEQYFGPGTRLTVT.

The gene calls are TRBV29-1 and TRBJ2-5, with D perhaps TRBD2 (6 bases). Trimming shortened V by 4 bases and J by 2 bases, and 14 bases separated the two germline ends. Germline CDR1 and CDR2: SQVTM and ANQGSEA. The CDR3 covers 14 residues. This CDR3 reads CSVAPGRPQETQYF. The CDR3 DNA sequence: TGCAGCGTTGCCCCAGGGAGGCCGCAAGAGACCCAGTACTTC.

The V call is TRBV29-1, the J call TRBJ2-1; TRBD2 agrees at 7 bases. With 3 bases clipped from V and 3 bases from J, the junction kept 5 bases outside the gene matches. This CDR3 has 14 residues. The germline V gene has CDR1 SQVTM and CDR2 ANQGSEA. Here the CDR3 reads CSVDEGTIYNEQFF. In DNA form, the CDR3 reads TGCAGCGTTGATGAAGGGACTATCTACAATGAGCAGTTCTTC.

The rearrangement uses TRBV6-5 and TRBJ2-7, with 11 bases fitting TRBD2. The CDR3 runs 16 residues. J was trimmed by 7 bases and V by 4 bases; bases with no gene match: 12. The germline V gene encodes CDR1 MNHEY and CDR2 SVGAGI. CDR3 sequence: CASSSRWTSGFREQYF. The CDR3 nucleotides are TGTGCCAGCAGTTCTCGATGGACTAGCGGGTTCAGGGAGCAGTACTTC.

A single count supports this clone. The chain links TRBV4-2 to TRBJ2-7, with D maybe TRBD2 (5 bases). The V end lost 4 bases, the J end lost 5 bases, and 12 bases lay between the germline ends. The germline CDR1 and CDR2 sequences are LGHNA and YNFKEQ. The CDR3 runs to 13 residues. CDR3 nucleotides: TGTGCCAGCAGCCTATTCGCCGGGGACGAGCAGTACTTC. Residues: CASSLFAGDEQYF.

J is TRBJ2-5 and V is TRBV28, with unresolved D. The CDR3 loop spans 13 amino acids. Germline-derived CDR1 and CDR2 are MDHEN and SYDVKM. The V gene lost 4 bases and the J gene lost 5 bases, with 11 bases spanning the gap. CDR3 region: CASSSHTRETQYF. As DNA, the CDR3 is TGTGCCAGCAGTTCTCATACTCGGGAGACCCAGTACTTC. Full variable domain (rest looked up from reference TRBV28 and TRBJ2-5): DVKVTQSSRYLVKRTGEKVFLECVQDMDHENMFWYRQDPGLGLRLIYFSYDVKMKEKGDIPEGYSVSREKKERFSLILESASTNQTSMYLCASSSHTRETQYFGPGTRLLVL.

This clone appeared once. The chain recombines TRBV11-2 with TRBJ2-6, with 10 nucleotides matching TRBD2. The CDR3 length is 18 residues. V trimming: 5 bases; J trimming: 3 bases; junction bases outside the gene matches: 10. The germline gives CDR1 SGHAT, CDR2 FQNNGV. CDR3 loop: CASSLQLSGRGGANVLTF. The CDR3 coding sequence is TGTGCCAGCAGCCTTCAACTGAGCGGGAGGGGTGGGGCCAACGTCCTGACTTTC.

This clone was seen more than once but under ten times. The gene calls are TRBV2 and TRBJ2-1; D might be TRBD2 (5 bases). The CDR3 is 14 amino acids. The V gene's germline CDR1 is SNHLY and CDR2 FYNNEI. Trimming took 8 bases from V and 1 from J, leaving 12 bases between them. CDR3 in amino acids: CASFTSLSYNEQFF. For the CDR3, the DNA is TGTGCCAGCTTTACTAGTCTTTCCTACAATGAGCAGTTCTTC.

The rearrangement links TRBV27 to TRBJ2-1; D may be TRBD2 (7 bases). Trimming removed 4 bases from V and 2 bases from J, with 18 bases in between. CDR3 length equals 17 residues. Germline CDR1 reads MNHEY; CDR2 reads SMNVEV (reference sequence). The CDR3, as DNA: TGTGCCAGCAGTTACTCCGCGGGAGCAGGGGCCTACAATGAGCAGTTCTTC. Amino acids: CASSYSAGAGAYNEQFF.